The present TCR beta chain was sequenced within a study of blood T cell repertoires in COVID-19. Overall study context: Collection of acute and convalescent COVID-19 samples took place in the United States, Italy and Spain.

The length of the CDR3 is 16 residues. The V gene lost 0 bases and the J gene lost 3 bases, with 12 bases spanning the gap. Germline V gene sequence: CDR1 SGHRS, CDR2 YFSETQ. Using immunoSEQ multiplex PCR, the repertoire was profiled, and TCRdb retains in-frame clones only, with some absent. The data contain over 100,000 clones, about 91% of them singletons. The chain uses TRBV5-1 and TRBJ2-2; perhaps TRBD1 as D (6 bases). This clonotype was obtained from a man in his forties or fifties with acute or convalescent COVID-19. Sequenced sample: peripheral blood. The CDR3 nucleotides read TGCGCCAGCAGCTTGGTCGGGACACAATACACCGGGGAGCTGTTTTTT. Translated, it gives CASSLVGTQYTGELFF.